This T cell receptor beta chain was retrieved from a study of blood T cell repertoires in COVID-19. Study as a whole: Researchers got acute and convalescent COVID-19 samples from the United States, Italy and Spain.

The CDR3 is made up of 15 amino acids. Repertoires were generated with immunoSEQ multiplex PCR, while TCRdb's copy carries only in-frame clones and drops some. Here the sample spans over 75,000 clones, about 90% being singletons. While infection was still active, Seattle patients were enrolled and then followed longitudinally. The rearrangement links TRBV21-1 to TRBJ1-6. TRBV21-1 is a pseudogene locus. Sequencing used peripheral blood. The receptor was isolated from a human donor with COVID-19, enrolled during active disease. The donor label of this sample is uncertain. CDR3: CASQAPIHGNSPLHF. DNA of the CDR3: TGTGCCAGCCAAGCCCCGATTCACGGTAATTCACCCCTCCACTTT.